The 9 T cell receptor beta chains below all came from one sample that was sequenced in a study of T-cell reconstitution after alpha-beta-depleted transplantation in children (dated by TCRdb to the mid-2010s). Preparation of the library involved PCR. TCRdb lists the instrument as Illumina HiSeq 2500. TCR libraries were prepared with molecular barcoding, using unique molecular identifiers to normalize TCRbeta repertoire quantification. TCRdb applied fastp at Q25 and MiXCR to the public reads, then kept only in-frame beta chains. Every distinct CDR3 protein forms one entry, paired with its most common genes and DNA. In this sample the table shows fewer than 700,000 distinct CDR3 sequences, 23% of which occur a single time. The ten largest clones add up to 14% of the sample. According to the study, the label for this sample's treatment or condition signals: allogeneic hematopoietic cell transplantation with graft depleted of TCRalphabeta T cells and CD19 B cells.

Sample: PBMCs, mostly from graft donor cells, taken 360 days after TCRalphabeta/CD19-depleted stem cell transplant. The receptors were gathered from a boy less than two years old who had a stem cell transplant for acute myeloid leukemia, so the T cells may come from the graft donor.

This clonotype occurred many times. This sequence joins TRBV5-1 and TRBJ2-1, with 13 bases identical to TRBD2. V was clipped by 2 bases and J by 9 bases; unmatched bases: 2. The CDR3 spans 14 residues. Per the germline V gene, CDR1 is SGHRS and CDR2 is YFSETQ. The CDR3 region is CASSLTSGGGEQFF. Here the CDR3 DNA reads TGCGCCAGCAGCTTAACTAGCGGGGGGGGTGAGCAGTTCTTC.

This chain connects TRBV6-4 to TRBJ1-5; 9 positions match TRBD1. Looked up from germline, CDR1 is MRHNA and CDR2 is SNTAGT. CDR3 length equals 17 residues. V trimming: 8 bases; J trimming: 1 base; junction bases outside the gene matches: 12. The chain's CDR3 is CASDIRTGVESNQPQHF. The CDR3 DNA reads as TGTGCCAGCGATATCCGGACAGGGGTAGAGAGCAATCAGCCCCAGCATTTT.

This clonotype was counted at least ten times. V and J are TRBV6-2 or TRBV6-3 and TRBJ2-1, with 7 bases matching TRBD2. The CDR3 covers 21 residues. CDR1 MNHEY and CDR2 SVGEGT come from the germline V gene. V gave up 0 bases and J gave up 0 bases; unmatched junction bases: 17. The CDR3 DNA is TGTGCCAGCAGTTACTCGAGTAGGCCGTGGGGAGGGCGATACTCCTACAATGAGCAGTTCTTC. It encodes CASSYSSRPWGGRYSYNEQFF.

This clonotype showed up many times. The chain joins TRBV29-1 to TRBJ2-5, with D unclear. The CDR3 consists of 14 residues. V was cut by 1 base and J by 2 bases, with 11 bases left in between. Germline-derived CDR1 and CDR2 are SQVTM and ANQGSEA. DNA of the CDR3: TGCAGCGTTGAAGGCATCAGGTTTCAAGAGACCCAGTACTTC. Translating it yields CSVEGIRFQETQYF. The whole variable domain, remainder taken from reference TRBV29-1 and TRBJ2-5, is SAVISQKPSRDICQRGTSLTIQCQVDSQVTMMFWYRQQPGQSLTLIATANQGSEATYESGFVIDKFPISRPNLTFSTLTVSNMSPEDSSIYLCSVEGIRFQETQYFGPGTRLLVL.

The chain recombines TRBV7-6 with TRBJ2-3, with TRBD1 matching over 8 bases. The V segment lost 5 bases and the J segment 5 bases; nucleotides outside the gene matches: 15. The CDR3 length is 17 residues. CDR1 is SGHVS, CDR2 FNYEAQ, per germline. The DNA of the CDR3 is TGTGCCAGCAGCCCCGTATTGACAGGGGCCCGGGGAGATACGCAGTATTTT. This codes for CASSPVLTGARGDTQYF.

The chain uses TRBV5-1 and TRBJ1-1, with a possible D match to TRBD1 (5 bases). The V gene lost 4 bases and the J gene lost 3 bases, with 19 bases spanning the gap. The V gene's germline CDR1 is SGHRS and CDR2 YFSETQ. CDR3 length: 16 residues. This chain's CDR3 is CASSQGRTGGDTEAFF. The CDR3 bases are TGCGCCAGCAGCCAAGGTCGGACGGGGGGGGACACTGAAGCTTTCTTT.

The chain employs TRBV7-9 and TRBJ1-1; 7 bases line up with TRBD1. J gave up 0 bases and V 5 bases, and 9 bases lay outside the gene matches. The CDR3 has 16 amino acids. The germline CDR1 and CDR2 sequences are SEHNR and FQNEAQ (reference sequence). The CDR3 region has the DNA TGTGCCAGCAGCCCCGGGGACAGTCTCATGAACACTGAAGCTTTCTTT. Residues: CASSPGDSLMNTEAFF.

The chain recombines TRBV4-3 with TRBJ2-1, with D possibly being TRBD2 (6 bases). Germline assignment: CDR1 LGHNA and CDR2 YSLEER. Trimming left V 0 bases short and J 5 bases short, with 17 bases between. The CDR3 covers 17 residues. As DNA, the CDR3 is TGCGCCAGCAGCCAAGATGTCAGGCGGGGTGGGAACAATGAGCAGTTCTTC. It yields the protein CASSQDVRRGGNNEQFF.

In its sample, this clonotype was seen a few times. CDR3 DNA sequence: TGTGCCAGCAGCCAAGTCCAGTTATACGAGCAGTACTTC. Translating gives CASSQVQLYEQYF. The rearrangement links TRBV3-1 to TRBJ2-7; no clear D. The germline V and J ends were trimmed by 1 base and 4 bases, with 8 bases remaining between them. Germline CDR1 is LGHDT and CDR2 is YNNKEL (reference sequence). The CDR3 loop spans 13 amino acids.